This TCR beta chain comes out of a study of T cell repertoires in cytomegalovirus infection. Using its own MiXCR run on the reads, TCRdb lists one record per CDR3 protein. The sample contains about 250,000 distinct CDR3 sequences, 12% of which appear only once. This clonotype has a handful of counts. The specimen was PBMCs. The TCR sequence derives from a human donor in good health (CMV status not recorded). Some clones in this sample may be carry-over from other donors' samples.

The CDR3 spells CASSVSQGGPYEQYF. Here the CDR3 DNA reads TGTGCCAGCAGCGTCTCACAGGGGGGACCATACGAGCAGTACTTC. The chain recombines TRBV7-2 with TRBJ2-7, with 8 bases aligning to TRBD1. V lost 5 bases and J lost 4; bases outside the gene matches: 10. The CDR3 runs 15 residues. Germline assignment: CDR1 SGHTA and CDR2 FQGNSA.